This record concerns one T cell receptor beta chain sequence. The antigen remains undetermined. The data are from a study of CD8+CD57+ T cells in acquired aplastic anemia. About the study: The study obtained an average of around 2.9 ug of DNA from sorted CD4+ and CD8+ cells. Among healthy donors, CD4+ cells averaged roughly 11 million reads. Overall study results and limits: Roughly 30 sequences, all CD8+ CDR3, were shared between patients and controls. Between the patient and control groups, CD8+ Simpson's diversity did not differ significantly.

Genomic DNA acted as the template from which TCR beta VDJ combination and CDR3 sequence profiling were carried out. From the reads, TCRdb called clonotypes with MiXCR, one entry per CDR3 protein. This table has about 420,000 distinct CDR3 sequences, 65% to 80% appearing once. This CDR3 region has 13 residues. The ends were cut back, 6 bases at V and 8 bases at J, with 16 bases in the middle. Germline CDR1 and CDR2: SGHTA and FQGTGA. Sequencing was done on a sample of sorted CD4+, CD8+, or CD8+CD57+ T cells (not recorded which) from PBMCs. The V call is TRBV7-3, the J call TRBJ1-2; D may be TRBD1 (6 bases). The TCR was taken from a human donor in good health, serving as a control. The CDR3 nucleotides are TGTGCCAGCAGTGAGTGGAAGGGGGGAGGCTACACCTTC. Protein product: CASSEWKGGGYTF.